These 31 T cell receptor beta chains came from one sample sequenced in a study of cytomegalovirus exposure and HLA in healthy donors. Amplification used 60 Vbeta primers and 13 Jbeta primers. Clones were sequenced by immunoSEQ multiplex PCR, and TCRdb holds only the in-frame ones, with some missing. The data hold 120,000 or so clones, with roughly four fifths observed a single time. The sample consisted of PBMCs. The source is a man aged 18 to 35 in good health and CMV-seronegative.

The genes are TRBV6-5 and TRBJ1-1, with 7 bases that match TRBD1. V lost 0 bases to trimming and J lost 4 bases; unmatched junction nucleotides: 8. Germline loops: CDR1 MNHEY, CDR2 SVGAGI. The CDR3 covers 16 residues. The DNA for the CDR3 is TGTGCCAGCAGTTACTCGGAGAAAAGGGGGCGCACTGAAGCTTTCTTT. Translation: CASSYSEKRGRTEAFF.

The rearrangement joins TRBV9 to TRBJ2-3; 7 bases fit TRBD2. V was pared by 0 bases and J by 2 bases, with 3 bases of the junction left unmatched. CDR3 length: 15 residues. The germline V gene has CDR1 SGDLS and CDR2 YYNGEE. Here the CDR3 reads CASSVVGTTTDTQYF. CDR3 coding DNA: TGTGCCAGCAGCGTAGTCGGGACTACCACAGATACGCAGTATTTT.

The CDR3 DNA follows: TGTGCCAGCAGCGGATCGGGACAGGGGGCGTGGAGCGCTGAAGCTTTCTTT. Translation gives CASSGSGQGAWSAEAFF. The chain links TRBV7-9 to TRBJ1-1; TRBD1 matches 12 bases. The CDR3 runs to 17 residues. Trimming removed 5 bases from V and 6 bases from J; junction bases left unmatched: 13. Germline loops: CDR1 SEHNR, CDR2 FQNEAQ (reference sequence).

This clone was seen only a few times. V and J are TRBV9 and TRBJ2-5; tentative D call: TRBD2 (6 bases). The CDR3 has 13 amino acids. V was trimmed by 6 bases and J by 3 bases, leaving 12 bases between them. Germline V gene data show CDR1 as SGDLS and CDR2 as YYNGEE. CDR3 nucleotide sequence: TGTGCCAGCACGGGCGGGGCGGAAGAGACCCAGTACTTC. Encoded protein: CASTGGAEETQYF. The variable domain in full, with the rest retrieved from reference TRBV9 and TRBJ2-5, is DSGVTQTPKHLITATGQRVTLRCSPRSGDLSVYWYQQSLDQGLQFLIQYYNGEERAKGNILERFSAQQFPDLHSELNLSSLELGDSALYFCASTGGAEETQYFGPGTRLLVL.

The table lists this clone with a few counts. V is TRBV5-1 and J is TRBJ2-3, with TRBD1 matching over 7 bases. The CDR3 loop spans 19 amino acids. The germline V gene has CDR1 SGHRS and CDR2 YFSETQ. Germline trimming cut 4 bases from V and 2 bases from J; bases unmatched to any gene: 19. CDR3 DNA sequence: TGCGCCAGCAGCCCCTTGGTAACCACAGGGGAATTGAACACAGATACGCAGTATTTT. This sequence encodes CASSPLVTTGELNTDTQYF.

This clone has more than one count but fewer than ten. This rearrangement joins TRBV27 to TRBJ1-2; D remains ambiguous. The germline V and J ends were trimmed by 5 bases and 5 bases, with 6 bases remaining between them. The CDR3 loop spans 11 amino acids. Germline V gene lookup returns CDR1 MNHEY and CDR2 SMNVEV (reference sequence). The CDR3 spells CASSRGYGYTF. CDR3 in DNA: TGTGCCAGCAGTCGCGGGTATGGCTACACCTTC.

The chain recombines TRBV18 with TRBJ1-1, with D maybe TRBD1 (6 bases). The ends were cut back, 0 bases at V and 6 bases at J, with 11 bases in the middle. Germline CDR1 reads KGHSH; CDR2 reads LQKENI. CDR3 length equals 14 residues. CDR3 amino acids: CASSPPATGAEAFF. CDR3 DNA: TGTGCCAGCTCACCACCCGCGACAGGCGCTGAAGCTTTCTTT.

This clone was detected once. This chain links TRBV4-3 with TRBJ1-1; D call uncertain. V lost 1 base to trimming and J lost 4 bases, with 10 bases between them. Germline-derived CDR1 and CDR2 are LGHNA and YSLEER. The CDR3 spans 14 residues. This chain's CDR3 is CASSQGSTGTEAFF. The CDR3 nucleotides read TGCGCCAGCAGCCAAGGGTCGACGGGCACTGAAGCTTTCTTT.

The genes are TRBV19 and TRBJ1-2; maybe TRBD1 (5 bases). The CDR3 is made up of 11 amino acids. V lost 10 bases and J 5 bases, leaving 11 bases between the germline ends. Germline V CDR1 and CDR2: LNHDA, SQIVND (reference sequence). The CDR3 sequence: CATWGEYGYTF. CDR3 nucleotides: TGTGCCACCTGGGGGGAGTATGGCTACACCTTC.

The chain couples TRBV19 to TRBJ2-3, with a weak D call TRBD2 (7 bases). CDR3 length: 14 residues. The germline CDR1 and CDR2 sequences are LNHDA and SQIVND (reference sequence). V was cut by 8 bases and J by 2 bases, with 14 bases left in between. The chain's CDR3 is CASRGRGATDTQYF. Written as DNA, the CDR3 is TGTGCCAGTCGAGGGAGGGGGGCCACAGATACGCAGTATTTT.

This clone was counted between two and nine times. This chain links TRBV29-1 with TRBJ1-1, with 8 bases identical to TRBD1. Trimming removed 7 bases from V and 5 bases from J; junction bases left unmatched: 9. The germline V gene has CDR1 SQVTM and CDR2 ANQGSEA. This CDR3 region has 13 residues. CDR3 in DNA: TGCAGCGGACAGACAGGGGTTGGAACTGAAGCTTTCTTT. Residues: CSGQTGVGTEAFF.

The chain employs TRBV19 and TRBJ2-7; D is perhaps TRBD2 (5 bases). CDR1 is LNHDA and CDR2 is SQIVND in the germline V gene (reference sequence). This CDR3 contains 14 residues. Trimming pared 3 bases from V and 1 base from J, leaving 10 bases between. CDR3 amino acids: CASSISGFSYEQYF. The DNA of the CDR3 is TGTGCCAGTAGTATCAGCGGTTTTTCCTACGAGCAGTACTTC.

The chain uses TRBV6-1 and TRBJ2-1; 7 bases line up with TRBD2. V dropped 6 bases and J dropped 8; count of bases not matched to a gene: 4. Germline V CDR1 and CDR2: MNHNS, SASEGT. The CDR3 runs to 12 residues. CDR3 nucleotides: TGTGCCAGCAGGGGAGGGATGTATGAGCAGTTCTTC. Translation: CASRGGMYEQFF.

The chain links TRBV15 to TRBJ2-1, with D possibly matching TRBD2 (6 bases). Trimming stripped 0 bases from V and 1 base from J, with 10 bases between. Germline loops: CDR1 LNHNV, CDR2 YYDKDF (reference sequence). The CDR3 runs to 16 residues. This CDR3 is CATSRDWGVSYNEQFF. The CDR3 nucleotides read TGTGCCACCAGCAGAGATTGGGGGGTATCCTACAATGAGCAGTTCTTC.

This sequence joins TRBV7-6 and TRBJ2-3, with 7 positions matching TRBD1. The CDR3 has 15 residues. CDR1 and CDR2 (germline): SGHVS, FNYEAQ. J gave up 0 bases and V 4 bases, and 4 bases lay outside the gene matches. CDR3 region: CASSSGQPSTDTQYF. CDR3 bases: TGTGCCAGCAGCTCGGGACAGCCTAGCACAGATACGCAGTATTTT.

V is TRBV5-1 and J is TRBJ2-7, with a tentative D call TRBD2 (6 bases). Germline CDR1 reads SGHRS; CDR2 reads YFSETQ. Trimming left V 2 bases short and J 3 bases short, with 6 bases between. The CDR3 totals 12 residues. The CDR3 loop reads CASSFSGYEQYF. The CDR3 bases are TGCGCCAGCAGCTTTAGCGGCTACGAGCAGTACTTC.

The chain combines TRBV27 with TRBJ2-5, with unresolved D. V was clipped by 5 bases and J by 5 bases, with 12 bases between them. The CDR3 length is 13 residues. In germline, CDR1 is MNHEY, CDR2 SMNVEV (reference sequence). The CDR3 loop reads CASSGGDRETQYF. Here the CDR3 DNA reads TGTGCCAGCAGTGGCGGAGATAGGGAGACCCAGTACTTC.

The chain carries TRBV18 and TRBJ1-1; TRBD1 matches 10 bases. The length of the CDR3 is 15 residues. The V gene's germline CDR1 is KGHSH and CDR2 LQKENI. J lost 5 bases, V lost 9 bases, and 12 bases had no gene match. CDR3 residues: CASSRQGAVRTEAFF. CDR3 nucleotide sequence: TGTGCCAGTTCTAGACAGGGGGCGGTAAGGACTGAAGCTTTCTTT.

The chain carries TRBV6-5 and TRBJ1-5; 8 bases map to TRBD1. The ends lost 6 bases at V and 9 bases at J; junction bases unmatched: 10. CDR3 length: 14 residues. Germline assignment: CDR1 MNHEY and CDR2 SVGAGI. CDR3 bases: TGTGCCAGCAGCCAAGGACAGGGATGGGGGCCCCAGCATTTT. This gives the protein CASSQGQGWGPQHF.

The V call is TRBV2, the J call TRBJ2-2, with D maybe TRBD2 (7 bases). Germline V CDR1 and CDR2: SNHLY, FYNNEI. The CDR3 sequence is 18 residues long. The V end was cut by 5 bases, the J end by 5 bases, with 24 bases between. As DNA, the CDR3 is TGTGCCAGCAGTCCTTGGGGAAGGAGGGCGGGGGCTACCGGGGAGCTGTTTTTT. This gives the protein CASSPWGRRAGATGELFF.

The rearrangement uses TRBV7-8 and TRBJ1-5, with D hard to call. CDR1 SGHVS and CDR2 FQNEAQ come from the germline V gene. The CDR3 spans 14 residues. Trimming left V 2 bases short and J 3 bases short, with 8 bases between. CDR3 DNA sequence: TGTGCCAGCAGCTTAATTGGCAACAATCAGCCCCAGCATTTT. Translated: CASSLIGNNQPQHF. The whole variable domain, remainder taken from reference TRBV7-8 and TRBJ1-5, is GAGVSQSPRYKVAKRGQDVALRCDPISGHVSLFWYQQALGQGPEFLTYFQNEAQLDKSGLPSDRFFAERPEGSVSTLKIQRTQQEDSAVYLCASSLIGNNQPQHFGDGTRLSIL.

This clone was seen a few times. The chain couples TRBV5-4 to TRBJ2-7, with D tentatively TRBD1 (8 bases). V shed 4 bases and J shed 5 bases, with 16 bases lying between them. Per the germline V gene, CDR1 is SGHNT and CDR2 is YYREEE (reference sequence). This CDR3 has 14 amino acids. CDR3 nucleotides: TGTGCCAGCAGCGCCTACAGGGGGGGTAACGAGCAGTACTTC. This translates into CASSAYRGGNEQYF. The whole variable domain, remainder taken from reference TRBV5-4 and TRBJ2-7, is ETGVTQSPTHLIKTRGQQVTLRCSSQSGHNTVSWYQQALGQGPQFIFQYYREEENGRGNFPPRFSGLQFPNYSSELNVNALELDDSALYLCASSAYRGGNEQYFGPGTRLTVT.

This chain links TRBV5-1 with TRBJ1-2; D unclear. The germline V and J ends were trimmed by 3 bases and 5 bases, with 11 bases remaining between them. Per germline, CDR1 SGHRS and CDR2 YFSETQ. CDR3 length: 13 residues. The CDR3 sequence: CASSYGGAYGYTF. DNA for the CDR3: TGCGCCAGCAGCTATGGAGGCGCTTATGGCTACACCTTC. Full variable domain (remainder filled in from reference TRBV5-1 and TRBJ1-2): KAGVTQTPRYLIKTRGQQVTLSCSPISGHRSVSWYQQTPGQGLQFLFEYFSETQRNKGNFPGRFSGRQFSNSRSEMNVSTLELGDSALYLCASSYGGAYGYTFGSGTRLTVV.

The chain combines TRBV7-2 with TRBJ1-6; 8 positions match TRBD1. There are 14 residues in the CDR3. Germline values: CDR1 SGHTA, CDR2 FQGNSA. The V and J ends lost 5 bases and 11 bases, in that order; junction bases with no gene match: 8. CDR3 in DNA: TGTGCCAGCAGCCTCGGACAGGGCCGTCCACCCCTCCACTTT. It codes for CASSLGQGRPPLHF.

The J gene is TRBJ2-5, the V gene TRBV6-6, with 10 bases matching TRBD2. The germline gives CDR1 MNHNY, CDR2 SVGAGI (reference sequence). The V segment lost 7 bases and the J segment 4 bases; nucleotides outside the gene matches: 3. CDR3 length equals 13 residues. This chain's CDR3 is CASKAGGLETQYF. CDR3 nucleotide sequence: TGTGCCAGCAAAGCGGGGGGGCTAGAGACCCAGTACTTC.

This clone was counted once. The V and J genes are TRBV7-8 and TRBJ2-2; 8 nucleotides match TRBD1. V lost 5 bases and J lost 4; bases outside the gene matches: 9. The CDR3 runs to 16 residues. Germline CDR1 reads SGHVS; CDR2 reads FQNEAQ. CDR3 in amino acids: CASSPRQGAVTGELFF. CDR3 DNA sequence: TGTGCCAGCAGCCCAAGGCAGGGGGCGGTCACCGGGGAGCTGTTTTTT.

The gene calls are TRBV9 and TRBJ2-2, with TRBD2 as a possible D gene (5 bases). CDR1 is SGDLS, CDR2 YYNGEE, per germline. Trimming took 6 bases from V and 4 from J, leaving 10 bases between them. The CDR3 consists of 13 residues. CDR3 amino acids: CASTPGSTGELFF. The CDR3 DNA follows: TGTGCCAGCACCCCGGGGTCCACCGGGGAGCTGTTTTTT.

This clone was observed a single time. The chain carries TRBV19 and TRBJ1-5; a weak D match, TRBD1 (5 bases). CDR3 length: 15 residues. Trimming stripped 7 bases from V and 0 bases from J, with 13 bases between. The V gene's germline CDR1 is LNHDA and CDR2 SQIVND (reference sequence). CDR3 DNA sequence: TGTGCCAGTACAGCCAGGCAGGGTAGCAATCAGCCCCAGCATTTT. Translation: CASTARQGSNQPQHF. Full variable domain (rest looked up from reference TRBV19 and TRBJ1-5): DGGITQSPKYLFRKEGQNVTLSCEQNLNHDAMYWYRQDPGQGLRLIYYSQIVNDFQKGDIAEGYSVSREKKESFPLTVTSAQKNPTAFYLCASTARQGSNQPQHFGDGTRLSIL.

The rearrangement joins TRBV7-9 to TRBJ1-6; D may be TRBD1 (6 bases). Germline CDR1 reads SEHNR; CDR2 reads FQNEAQ (reference sequence). Deletions cut 4 bases from V and 6 bases from J, with 13 bases between. The CDR3 contains 15 residues. The CDR3 region is CASSSLGGGNSPLHF. Written as DNA, the CDR3 is TGTGCCAGCAGCTCCTTAGGGGGTGGTAATTCACCCCTCCACTTT.

The chain links TRBV14 to TRBJ2-2, with 7 positions matching TRBD2. After removal of 1 base from V and 8 bases from J, the junction contained 4 bases not matched to a gene. Germline V CDR1 and CDR2: SGHDN, FVKESK. There are 14 residues in the CDR3. The CDR3 reads CASSQVRLAGELFF. The CDR3 region has the DNA TGTGCCAGCAGCCAAGTGAGACTAGCTGGGGAGCTGTTTTTT. The full variable domain, with the rest looked up from reference TRBV14 and TRBJ2-2, is EAGVTQFPSHSVIEKGQTVTLRCDPISGHDNLYWYRRVMGKEIKFLLHFVKESKQDESGMPNNRFLAERTGGTYSTLKVQPAELEDSGVYFCASSQVRLAGELFFGEGSRLTVL.

The chain carries TRBV5-6 and TRBJ1-2; maybe TRBD1 (6 bases). With 4 bases removed from V and 0 bases from J, the gap between germline ends came to 13 bases. Germline assignment: CDR1 SGHDT and CDR2 YYEEEE. This CDR3 comprises 15 residues. Written as DNA, the CDR3 is TGTGCCAGCAGCCTCCCAGGGGCCCCTAACTATGGCTACACCTTC. Translation: CASSLPGAPNYGYTF.